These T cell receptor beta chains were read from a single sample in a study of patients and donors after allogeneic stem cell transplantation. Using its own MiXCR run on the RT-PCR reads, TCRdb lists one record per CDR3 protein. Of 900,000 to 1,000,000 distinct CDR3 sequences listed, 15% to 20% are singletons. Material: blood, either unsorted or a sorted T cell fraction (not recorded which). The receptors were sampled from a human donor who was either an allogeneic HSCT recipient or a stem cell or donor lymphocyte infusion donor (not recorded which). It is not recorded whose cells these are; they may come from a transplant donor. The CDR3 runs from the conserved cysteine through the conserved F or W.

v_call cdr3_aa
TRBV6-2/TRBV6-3 CASKTAGGLLAEAFF
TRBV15 CATSRDGRGKLYNEQFF
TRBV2 CASRAGWTYEQYF
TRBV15 CATSVMQNTEAFF
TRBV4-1 CASSQDMSLQGAYGYTF
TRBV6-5 CASSYSSSRNTDTQYF
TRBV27 CASRRRQGYEQYF
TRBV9 CASSVRAADRYTDTQYF
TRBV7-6 CASSFGSRRPLTDTQYF
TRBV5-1 CASSLYSGEETQYF
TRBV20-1 CSAHKAQGTYGYTF
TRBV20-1 CSARDFRSNYGYTF
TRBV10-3 CAISPGTGASGELFF
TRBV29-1 CSVMIAGLYNEQFF
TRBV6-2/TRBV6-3 CASSYSGVLSYNEQFF
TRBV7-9 CASSSMDRDPETQYF
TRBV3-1 CASSQDGFGGGTSTDTQYF
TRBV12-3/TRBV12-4 CASSLRQMGGYTF
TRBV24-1 CATSGQGNGELFF
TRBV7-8 CASSLYSGPSGNTIYF
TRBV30 CAWESSGRRGRDKNIQYF
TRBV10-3 CAIKESGTGITEAFF
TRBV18 CASSPWNEQFF
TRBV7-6 CASSLGKLGEQFF
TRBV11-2 CASSLSVTTTPPHEQFF
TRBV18 CASSPVSLGDTEAFF
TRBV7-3 CASSLMVNQPQHF
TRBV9 CASSGNSGGGEKLFF
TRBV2 CASSAVVADPSQPQYF
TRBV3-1 CASSQGILAGEVRDTQYF
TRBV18 CASSPPSGQRNEQYF
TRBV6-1 CASSIPGPGELFF
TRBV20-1 CSARDRREGQETQYF
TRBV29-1 CSVKTSQETQYF
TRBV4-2 CASSRELAGASYEQYF
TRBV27 CASSFSLGGYEQYF
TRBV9 CASSVGLAGEYNEQFF
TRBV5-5 CASSRTGQFRMNTEAFF
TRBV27 CASSVSDRLSYEQYF
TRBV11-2 CASSLETAISSGANVLTF
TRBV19 CASSRPQGGEQFF
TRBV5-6 CASSLAAGEQFF
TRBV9 CASSVDLGGKSYEQYF
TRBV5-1 CASSLGDAVSPLHF